The 28 T cell receptor beta chains below come from one sample, sequenced in a study of T cells in women clearing cervical HPV infection. Sequenced by immunoSEQ multiplex PCR; TCRdb stores in-frame clones only, minus some. This table lists just under 35,000 clones. Sequenced input: blood buffy coat. The source of these receptors is a woman aged 18-70 years with a cervical HPV16 infection that either progressed to CIN3+ or cleared (not recorded which).

On this clone: The CDR3 end is not reached by the read, which stops 3 residues before it; the germline J gene fills it in. The chain joins TRBV5-1 to TRBJ2-7; 8 bases are shared with TRBD2. Germline CDR1 SGHRS, CDR2 YFSETQ. V gave up 4 bases and J gave up 0 bases; unmatched junction bases: 9. The CDR3 contains 16 residues. The part of the CDR3 DNA that was read is TGCGCCAGCAGCCCCCGGGGGGGGACTAGCTCCTACGAG. It codes for CASSPRGGTSSYE. The complete CDR3 protein is CASSPRGGTSSYEQYF. Full variable domain (missing parts from reference TRBV5-1 and TRBJ2-7): KAGVTQTPRYLIKTRGQQVTLSCSPISGHRSVSWYQQTPGQGLQFLFEYFSETQRNKGNFPGRFSGRQFSNSRSEMNVSTLELGDSALYLCASSPRGGTSSYEQYFGPGTRLTVT.

Incomplete CDR3 DNA: TGTGCCATCAGTGACGACCGAGGGGGACAGTCCGAG. It codes for CAISDDRGGQSE. The full CDR3 protein reads CAISDDRGGQSEQYF. V usage is TRBV10-3 and J usage is TRBJ2-7; 7 nucleotides match TRBD1. The read ends 3 residues shy of where the CDR3 ends; the end is completed using the germline J gene. The V segment lost 3 bases and the J segment 6 bases; nucleotides outside the gene matches: 11. The germline gives CDR1 ENHRY, CDR2 SYGVKD. The CDR3 has 15 residues.

Notes on this clone: The CDR3 end is not reached by the read, which stops 3 residues before it; the germline J gene fills it in. V usage is TRBV19 and J usage is TRBJ2-3; TRBD2 aligns across 11 bases. Germline-derived CDR1 and CDR2 are LNHDA and SQIVND (reference sequence). J was trimmed by 3 bases and V by 1 base; bases with no gene match: 3. The CDR3 has 16 residues. The CDR3 protein is CASSIGLAGRTDTQYF. CDR3 bases read: TGTGCCAGTAGTATAGGACTAGCGGGACGGACAGATACG. The full variable domain, rest sourced from reference TRBV19 and TRBJ2-3, is DGGITQSPKYLFRKEGQNVTLSCEQNLNHDAMYWYRQDPGQGLRLIYYSQIVNDFQKGDIAEGYSVSREKKESFPLTVTSAQKNPTAFYLCASSIGLAGRTDTQYFGPGTRLTVL.

In the case of this clone: Relative to the germline gene, one junction end is altered; a read error may explain this. The read ends 3 residues early relative to the CDR3; the germline J gene fills the gap. The chain employs TRBV4-2 and TRBJ1-4; TRBD1 agrees at 8 bases. The CDR3 is 16 amino acids. Germline-derived CDR1 and CDR2 are LGHNA and YNFKEQ. Here the CDR3 reads CASSRGVGQGREKLFF. The sequenced CDR3 bases are TGCGCCAGCAGCCGGGGTGTTGGACAGGGTCGGGAAAAA.

The part of the CDR3 DNA that was read is TGTGCCAGTAGTATCCCTGGGACTGCTGATAACTATGGT. Amino acid sequence: CASSIPGTADNYG. The entire CDR3 reads CASSIPGTADNYGQYF. This sequence joins TRBV19 and TRBJ2-4, with D tentatively TRBD2 (6 bases). The read gets to within 3 residues of the CDR3 end, and the germline J gene fills in the rest. CDR3 length equals 16 residues. The V gene's germline CDR1 is LNHDA and CDR2 SQIVND (reference sequence). Supplemented by reference TRBV19 and TRBJ2-4, the full variable domain reads DGGITQSPKYLFRKEGQNVTLSCEQNLNHDAMYWYRQDPGQGLRLIYYSQIVNDFQKGDIAEGYSVSREKKESFPLTVTSAQKNPTAFYLCASSIPGTADNYGQYFGAGTRLSVL.

Details on this clone: Coverage ceases 3 residues before the CDR3 finishes, and the germline J gene fills in the end. The rearrangement uses TRBV2 and TRBJ2-3; 8 bases agree with TRBD1. CDR3 length: 15 residues. Germline V gene sequence: CDR1 SNHLY, CDR2 FYNNEI. CDR3 DNA, as far as it was read: TGTGCCAGCAGCGCCACCAGGGGGCGTCAAGAGACG. Its protein product is CASSATRGRQET. The full CDR3 protein is CASSATRGRQETQYF.

Details on this clone: The read comes to an end 3 residues before the CDR3 does, leaving the germline J gene to fill in the end. The V and J genes are TRBV6-2 or TRBV6-3 and TRBJ2-2; 7 nucleotides align to TRBD1. V gave up 2 bases and J gave up 2 bases; unmatched junction bases: 2. Germline V CDR1 and CDR2: MNHEY, SVGEGT. The CDR3 has 15 residues. The CDR3 bases that were read are TGTGCCAGCAGTTACGGGACAGTAAACACCGGGGAG. It encodes CASSYGTVNTGE. From start to end, the CDR3 is CASSYGTVNTGELFF.

About this clone itself: Read sequence stops 3 residues before the CDR3 end, and the germline J gene provides the missing end. This rearrangement joins TRBV5-1 to TRBJ1-6; TRBD1 matches at 7 bases. From germline, CDR1 is SGHRS and CDR2 YFSETQ. The CDR3 totals 14 residues. After removal of 7 bases from V and 9 bases from J, the junction contained 10 bases not matched to a gene. The sequenced CDR3 bases are TGCGCCAGCCGGATGACAGGGTCTGGTTCACCC. Protein product: CASRMTGSGSP. The full CDR3 sequence reads CASRMTGSGSPLHF.

As regards this clone: The read terminates 3 residues before the CDR3 end, so the remaining end is supplied by the germline J gene. The chain employs TRBV7-8 and TRBJ2-1; the D is unclear. Trimming removed 5 bases from V and 7 bases from J, with 12 bases in between. The germline gives CDR1 SGHVS, CDR2 FQNEAQ. The length of the CDR3 is 13 residues. CDR3 loop: CASSIPSGNEQFF. The sequenced CDR3 bases are TGTGCCAGCAGCATCCCTAGTGGGAATGAG.

Turning to this clone: The read comes to an end 3 residues before the CDR3 does, leaving the germline J gene to fill in the end. The chain is built from TRBV20-1 and TRBJ1-2; D might be TRBD1 (6 bases). V lost 6 bases and J 4 bases, leaving 21 bases between the germline ends. Germline V gives CDR1 DFQATT, CDR2 SNEGSKA (reference sequence). There are 15 residues in the CDR3. CDR3 amino acids: CSADSGGLQSYGYTF. Partial CDR3 DNA: TGCAGTGCCGACTCGGGGGGCCTGCAGAGCTATGGC.

With respect to this clone: The read terminates 3 residues before the CDR3 end, so the remaining end is supplied by the germline J gene. This chain joins TRBV4-1 and TRBJ1-4; 10 positions match TRBD1. The CDR3 is 15 amino acids. V shed 5 bases and J 6 bases; nucleotides not matched to a gene: 6. Germline CDR1 MGHRA, CDR2 YSYEKL. The CDR3 here is CASSEQGQGYEKLFF. Partial CDR3 DNA: TGCGCCAGCAGCGAACAGGGACAGGGGTATGAAAAA.

Of note for this clone: The read gets to within 3 residues of the CDR3 end, and the germline J gene fills in the rest. The V and J genes are TRBV7-2 and TRBJ2-3; TRBD1 aligns across 8 bases. The ends lost 5 bases at V and 3 bases at J; junction bases unmatched: 7. Germline V lookup: CDR1 SGHTA, CDR2 FQGNSA. The CDR3 covers 15 residues. The CDR3 sequence is CASSLQTGETDTQYF. The CDR3 DNA, read in part, is TGTGCCAGCAGCCTCCAGACAGGGGAGACAGATACG.

In regard to this clone: Read sequence stops 3 residues before the CDR3 end, and the germline J gene provides the missing end. V usage is TRBV5-4 and J usage is TRBJ1-2, with 9 bases lining up with TRBD1. The CDR3 covers 16 residues. Looked up from germline, CDR1 is SGHNT and CDR2 is YYREEE (reference sequence). The CDR3 reads CASSLERPGTGNGYTF. The covered CDR3 bases are TGTGCCAGCAGCTTGGAAAGACCCGGGACAGGGAACGGC.

On this clone itself: The read ends 3 residues shy of where the CDR3 ends; the end is completed using the germline J gene. The chain joins TRBV4-2 to TRBJ2-1, with D possibly being TRBD1 (5 bases). Trimming pared 0 bases from V and 9 bases from J, leaving 18 bases between. CDR3 length: 16 amino acids. Germline V gives CDR1 LGHNA, CDR2 YNFKEQ. The sequenced CDR3 bases are TGTGCCAGCAGCCAAGATGGCCCTGGACACCTCGGTGAG. This translates into CASSQDGPGHLGE. In full, the CDR3 is CASSQDGPGHLGEQFF.

About this clone: The CDR3 goes on 3 residues after the read ends, and that part is filled in from the germline J gene. The rearrangement uses TRBV7-2 and TRBJ2-7; 9 nucleotides agree with TRBD2. This CDR3 contains 15 residues. V lost 5 bases to trimming and J lost 6 bases; unmatched junction nucleotides: 11. Germline assignment: CDR1 SGHTA and CDR2 FQGNSA. The CDR3 loop is CASSPRLAVRFEQYF. CDR3 DNA (partial): TGTGCCAGCAGCCCTAGACTAGCGGTCCGTTTCGAG.

For this clone: The CDR3 goes on 3 residues after the read ends, and that part is filled in from the germline J gene. Other DNA sequences in the same sample also yield this CDR3. The chain employs TRBV2 and TRBJ1-2, with 9 bases matching TRBD1. This CDR3 is built from 13 residues. CDR1 is SNHLY, CDR2 FYNNEI, per germline. CDR3 DNA, as far as it was read: TGTGCCAGCACCGAACGGGACAGGGTCGGC. It yields the protein CASTERDRVG. The full CDR3 protein reads CASTERDRVGYTF.

Details on this clone: The DNA ends 3 residues before the CDR3 does, and the rest of the CDR3 is filled in from the germline J gene. The V gene is TRBV19, the J gene TRBJ1-1; the D is unclear. CDR1 is LNHDA and CDR2 is SQIVND in the germline V gene (reference sequence). Trimming shortened V by 7 bases and J by 3 bases, and 12 bases separated the two germline ends. This CDR3 has 13 residues. The part of the CDR3 DNA that was read is TGTGCCAGTAACCCAAGAAGGGACACTGAA. This codes for CASNPRRDTE. In full, the CDR3 is CASNPRRDTEAFF. The full variable domain, in which reference TRBV19 and TRBJ1-1 provide the parts outside the CDR3, is DGGITQSPKYLFRKEGQNVTLSCEQNLNHDAMYWYRQDPGQGLRLIYYSQIVNDFQKGDIAEGYSVSREKKESFPLTVTSAQKNPTAFYLCASNPRRDTEAFFGQGTRLTVV.

To note about this clone: Read coverage stops 3 residues before the CDR3 terminus; the germline J gene supplies the remainder. The sample carries other DNA sequences with the same CDR3. The chain carries TRBV18 and TRBJ1-3, with a weak D call TRBD1 (5 bases). Germline CDR1 reads KGHSH; CDR2 reads LQKENI. The CDR3 contains 15 residues. Trimming pared 1 base from V and 7 bases from J, leaving 14 bases between. CDR3 DNA, as far as it was read: TGTGCCAGCTCACCACGCGACGTTGGGGGGAACACC. Amino acids: CASSPRDVGGNT. In full, the CDR3 is CASSPRDVGGNTIYF.

Regarding this clone: The sequence runs out 3 residues before the end of the CDR3; the remainder is reconstructed from the germline J gene. This specimen includes other DNA sequences encoding the same CDR3. The V and J genes are TRBV18 and TRBJ2-2; tentative D call: TRBD1 (5 bases). The CDR3 sequence is 15 residues long. Germline CDR1 KGHSH, CDR2 LQKENI. Trimming removed 2 bases from V and 1 base from J, with 8 bases in between. The sequenced CDR3 bases are TGTGCCAGCTCACCAGGGCAGGGGAACACCGGGGAG. As protein: CASSPGQGNTGE. In full, the CDR3 reads CASSPGQGNTGELFF.

Worth noting for this clone: The CDR3 extends 3 residues past the end of the read, so its final part is completed from the germline J gene. The rearrangement joins TRBV2 to TRBJ1-5; 8 nucleotides align to TRBD1. J was trimmed by 7 bases and V by 6 bases; bases with no gene match: 5. The CDR3 runs to 13 residues. The V gene's germline CDR1 is SNHLY and CDR2 FYNNEI. The CDR3 protein is CASRGQEGQPQHF. The sequenced CDR3 bases are TGTGCCAGCAGGGGACAGGAGGGGCAGCCC.

About this clone itself: The read terminates 3 residues ahead of where the CDR3 ends, so the germline J gene completes it. The V and J genes are TRBV18 and TRBJ2-7; weak D call: TRBD2 (5 bases). V lost 0 bases and J 6 bases, leaving 15 bases between the germline ends. Germline CDR1 reads KGHSH; CDR2 reads LQKENI. The CDR3 is 15 amino acids. The covered CDR3 bases are TGTGCCAGCTCACCACCGATACTAGATGGTTCCGAG. Residues: CASSPPILDGSE. The full-length CDR3 reads as CASSPPILDGSEQYF.

In the case of this clone: The CDR3 end falls 3 residues outside the read, so it is completed with the germline J gene. This chain connects TRBV29-1 to TRBJ2-1, with 14 bases fitting TRBD2. V was clipped by 7 bases and J by 9 bases; unmatched bases: 14. This CDR3 is built from 16 residues. CDR1 and CDR2 from the germline V gene are SQVTM and ANQGSEA. Partial CDR3 DNA: TGCAGCGCTTCACCCCCGACTAGCGGGAGGGCCAGTGAG. Amino acid sequence: CSASPPTSGRASE. The whole CDR3 region reads CSASPPTSGRASEQFF.

CDR3 DNA, as far as it was read: TGTGCCAGCCTTACAGGGTCTGGGGCCAACGTC. Translated, it gives CASLTGSGANV. The entire CDR3 sequence reads CASLTGSGANVLTF. The V gene is TRBV12-3 or TRBV12-4, the J gene TRBJ2-6, with D perhaps matching TRBD1 (6 bases). The read ends 3 residues early relative to the CDR3; the germline J gene fills the gap. Trimming cost V 8 bases and J 1 base, with 9 bases left between them. CDR3 length equals 14 residues.

Comment on this clone: The CDR3 end is not reached by the read, which stops 3 residues before it; the germline J gene fills it in. The chain employs TRBV2 and TRBJ1-4, with TRBD1 identical over 7 bases. Germline CDR1 reads SNHLY; CDR2 reads FYNNEI. The CDR3 length is 15 residues. CDR3 loop: CASSEVGQSWRPLFF. CDR3 DNA (partial): TGTGCCAGCAGTGAAGTGGGACAGTCCTGGAGGCCA. The whole variable domain, filled in from reference TRBV2 and TRBJ1-4, reads EPEVTQTPSHQVTQMGQEVILRCVPISNHLYFYWYRQILGQKVEFLVSFYNNEISEKSEIFDDQFSVERPDGSNFTLKIRSTKLEDSAMYFCASSEVGQSWRPLFFGSGTQLSVL.

As concerns this clone: Read coverage stops 3 residues before the CDR3 terminus; the germline J gene supplies the remainder. V gene TRBV7-2 combines with J gene TRBJ1-2; D remains unclear. Germline loops: CDR1 SGHTA, CDR2 FQGNSA. The CDR3 spans 13 residues. The CDR3 is CASSPPAAYDYTF. Partial CDR3 DNA: TGTGCCAGCAGCCCCCCTGCGGCCTACGAC.

Notes on this clone: The read terminates 3 residues before the CDR3 end, so the remaining end is supplied by the germline J gene. The genes are TRBV30 and TRBJ2-1; 10 positions match TRBD2. CDR3 size: 15 residues. CDR1 and CDR2 (germline): GTSNPN, SVGIG (reference sequence). After removal of 5 bases from V and 5 bases from J, the junction contained 9 bases not matched to a gene. CDR3: CAWHGLAGENNEQFF. Partial CDR3 DNA: TGTGCCTGGCACGGGCTAGCGGGAGAGAACAATGAG.

With regard to this clone: The read stops 3 residues short of the end of the CDR3; the missing end is completed from the germline J gene. V and J are TRBV11-2 and TRBJ2-5, with TRBD2 matching over 9 bases. The CDR3 contains 15 residues. Germline CDR1 and CDR2: SGHAT and FQNNGV. The CDR3 protein is CASSLMRGGIDTQYF. The CDR3 DNA, read in part, is TGTGCCAGCAGCTTGATGCGGGGGGGTATAGATACC.

Regarding this clone: The read ends 3 residues before the CDR3 terminus; that terminus is restored from the germline J gene. This rearrangement joins TRBV2 to TRBJ1-5; TRBD1 matches at 7 bases. The CDR3 has 14 residues. Germline V gene lookup returns CDR1 SNHLY and CDR2 FYNNEI. The trim removed 5 bases at V and 7 bases at J, leaving 8 bases unmatched. The CDR3: CASSPTGEHQPQHF. The DNA read from the CDR3 is TGTGCCAGCAGTCCTACAGGGGAGCACCAGCCC.